The TCR beta chain under discussion was sequenced for a study of blood T cell repertoires in COVID-19. The CDR3 is made up of 14 amino acids. Germline values: CDR1 LGHDT, CDR2 YNNKEL (reference sequence). Study processing details: Nucleated cell number was recorded as an estimate derived from reference gene primer amplification. Data came from immunoSEQ multiplex PCR; TCRdb stores just in-frame clones and leaves some out. That table supplies the V and J calls and clone size; D and trimming were determined from the DNA. The top ten hold around 4.5% of the sample, which has 400,000 to 550,000 clones, around 88% seen once.

This TCR was sampled from a woman aged 25-40 years with acute or convalescent COVID-19. Sequenced: peripheral blood. V and J are TRBV3-1 (or the pseudogene TRBV3-2) and TRBJ1-6, with D possibly being TRBD1 (5 bases). The CDR3 loop is CAAGYGSYNSPLHF. The CDR3 nucleotides read TGTGCAGCAGGGTACGGCTCCTATAATTCACCCCTCCACTTT.